Following are 23 T cell receptor beta chains from one sample sequenced in a study of T cells after yellow fever vaccination. TCRdb called the 5' RACE reads again in MiXCR, with one record for every CDR3 protein. The sample contains approximately 510,000 distinct CDR3 sequences, 21% of which appear only once. This specimen was PBMCs, taken 21 days after the first yellow fever vaccination. All receptors come from a man younger than 30 who received the YFV17D yellow fever vaccine.

This clonotype was observed a handful of times. V gene TRBV5-1 combines with J gene TRBJ2-2; D is unresolved. This CDR3 comprises 13 residues. CDR1 SGHRS and CDR2 YFSETQ come from the germline V gene. With 4 bases removed from V and 8 bases from J, the gap between germline ends came to 12 bases. CDR3 nucleotide sequence: TGCGCCAGCAGCCTCCCTACGGCTGGGGAGCTGTTTTTT. Its protein is CASSLPTAGELFF.

For this clonotype: This could be a read error, since a much larger clone is one nucleotide away. The rearrangement joins TRBV7-2 to TRBJ1-5; 7 positions agree with TRBD1. This CDR3 spans 14 amino acids. Per germline, CDR1 SGHTA and CDR2 FQGNSA. V was pared by 4 bases and J by 3 bases, with 3 bases of the junction left unmatched. The CDR3 sequence: CASSSGQHNQPQHF. The CDR3 nucleotides read TGTGCCAGCAGCTCGGGACAGCACAATCAGCCCCAGCATTTT.

This clonotype was counted between two and nine times. This sequence joins TRBV12-5 and TRBJ2-1, with 13 nucleotides matching TRBD2. CDR1 is LGHNT and CDR2 is FRNRAP in the germline V gene. The CDR3 runs to 15 residues. J gave up 8 bases and V 6 bases, and 7 bases lay outside the gene matches. In DNA, the CDR3 is TGTGCTAGTGGGCCAAGGACTAGCGGGGGTGATGAGCAGTTCTTC. Translated, it gives CASGPRTSGGDEQFF.

The sample holds a few counts of this clonotype. The V and J genes are TRBV6-1 and TRBJ2-5; 7 nucleotides line up with TRBD1. Germline CDR1 MNHNS, CDR2 SASEGT. This CDR3 has 14 residues. V was clipped by 5 bases and J by 2 bases; unmatched bases: 5. CDR3 in DNA: TGTGCCAGCAGTCAGGGGGTCCTACAAGAGACCCAGTACTTC. This translates into CASSQGVLQETQYF.

This sequence joins TRBV18 and TRBJ2-7; 7 bases fit TRBD1. V gave up 5 bases and J gave up 7 bases; unmatched junction bases: 8. Germline CDR1 is KGHSH and CDR2 is LQKENI. CDR3 length: 13 amino acids. The CDR3 sequence is CASSETGPGEQYF. CDR3 DNA: TGTGCCAGCTCAGAGACAGGGCCTGGGGAGCAGTACTTC. The full variable domain, its missing parts supplied by reference TRBV18 and TRBJ2-7, is NAGVMQNPRHLVRRRGQEARLRCSPMKGHSHVYWYRQLPEEGLKFMVYLQKENIIDESGMPKERFSAEFPKEGPSILRIQQVVRGDSAAYFCASSETGPGEQYFGPGTRLTVT.

The V call is TRBV11-2, the J call TRBJ2-1, with 9 bases that match TRBD2. The J segment lost 9 bases and the V segment lost 5 bases, leaving 8 bases of the junction unmatched. This CDR3 region has 14 residues. Germline V lookup: CDR1 SGHAT, CDR2 FQNNGV. CDR3 DNA: TGTGCCAGCAGCCGGGACCCAGCGGGGGGTGAGCAGTTCTTC. Translation: CASSRDPAGGEQFF.

This clonotype was seen a handful of times. This sequence joins TRBV30 and TRBJ2-3, with D perhaps matching TRBD2 (6 bases). The CDR3 runs 13 residues. The germline V gene has CDR1 GTSNPN and CDR2 SVGIG (reference sequence). V shed 0 bases and J shed 3 bases, with 7 bases lying between them. This CDR3 reads CAWSVGTTDTQYF. DNA for the CDR3: TGTGCCTGGAGTGTAGGGACTACAGATACGCAGTATTTT.

This clonotype was picked up a small number of times. This chain links TRBV7-9 with TRBJ2-7; no firm D call. The V end was cut by 4 bases, the J end by 0 bases, with 10 bases between. Germline V gene sequence: CDR1 SEHNR, CDR2 FQNEAQ (reference sequence). This CDR3 is built from 14 residues. The CDR3: CASSSGRSSYEQYV. DNA for the CDR3: TGTGCCAGCAGCTCCGGACGGAGCTCCTACGAGCAGTACGTC.

Ten or more counts support this clonotype. CDR3 residues: CASSPGQGYNEQFF. CDR3 nucleotides: TGCGCCAGCAGCCCGGGACAGGGATACAATGAGCAGTTCTTC. The J gene is TRBJ2-1, the V gene TRBV4-3; 9 positions match TRBD1. CDR1 is LGHNA and CDR2 is YSLEER in the germline V gene. V trimming: 4 bases; J trimming: 4 bases; junction bases outside the gene matches: 2. The CDR3 is made up of 14 amino acids.

This clonotype showed up just a few times. The chain carries TRBV5-4 and TRBJ1-1, with D perhaps TRBD1 (5 bases). Germline V gene lookup returns CDR1 SGHNT and CDR2 YYREEE (reference sequence). This CDR3 is 14 amino acids long. V gave up 2 bases and J gave up 1 base, with 9 bases separating them. The CDR3 is CASSLKGANTEAFF. In nucleotides, the CDR3 is TGTGCCAGCAGCTTAAAAGGGGCGAACACTGAAGCTTTCTTT.

This clonotype has a handful of counts. The CDR3 protein is CASSKTPSISGANVLTF. The CDR3 DNA follows: TGCGCCAGCAGCAAGACACCCTCCATCTCTGGGGCCAACGTCCTGACTTTC. This chain joins TRBV5-1 and TRBJ2-6, with D unresolved. V lost 4 bases and J 0 bases, leaving 14 bases between the germline ends. Germline lookup yields CDR1 SGHRS and CDR2 YFSETQ. The CDR3 consists of 17 residues. The whole variable domain, filled in from reference TRBV5-1 and TRBJ2-6, reads KAGVTQTPRYLIKTRGQQVTLSCSPISGHRSVSWYQQTPGQGLQFLFEYFSETQRNKGNFPGRFSGRQFSNSRSEMNVSTLELGDSALYLCASSKTPSISGANVLTFGAGSRLTVL.

Details on this clonotype: Possible read error: a much larger clone is one base away. V usage is TRBV14 and J usage is TRBJ1-1; no reliable D call. The CDR3 extends over 14 amino acids. The V gene's germline CDR1 is SGHDN and CDR2 FVKESK. The CDR3 here is CVTALMVRNTEAFF. For the CDR3, the DNA is TGTGTCACCGCGTTAATGGTACGAAACACTGAAGCTTTCTTT.

The rearrangement links TRBV27 to TRBJ1-6, with D tentatively TRBD1 (5 bases). The CDR3 is 17 residues long. Trimming shortened V by 3 bases and J by 0 bases, and 12 bases separated the two germline ends. The germline V gene has CDR1 MNHEY and CDR2 SMNVEV (reference sequence). CDR3 sequence (DNA): TGTGCCAGCAGTTTCGAGGGACCTAGCTCCTATAATTCACCCCTCCACTTT. Residues: CASSFEGPSSYNSPLHF.

This clonotype was counted between two and nine times. The rearrangement uses TRBV29-1 and TRBJ2-3; D is ambiguous. The germline V gene encodes CDR1 SQVTM and CDR2 ANQGSEA. V lost 4 bases and J lost 4, with 3 bases in between. The CDR3 consists of 10 residues. CDR3 residues: CSVGADTQYF. CDR3 DNA: TGCAGCGTTGGCGCAGATACGCAGTATTTT.

This clonotype was seen a handful of times. This rearrangement joins TRBV4-1 to TRBJ2-3; D gene unclear. Looked up from germline, CDR1 is MGHRA and CDR2 is YSYEKL. Trimming pared 0 bases from V and 2 bases from J, leaving 9 bases between. The CDR3 totals 15 residues. CDR3 protein: CASSQDPGFTDTQYF. DNA of the CDR3: TGCGCCAGCAGCCAAGACCCCGGCTTCACAGATACGCAGTATTTT.

This clonotype came up a few times. The chain uses TRBV5-1 and TRBJ2-7, with TRBD2 identical over 9 bases. The CDR3 runs to 15 residues. V lost 1 base, J lost 5 bases, and 7 bases stayed unmatched. Germline CDR1 and CDR2: SGHRS and YFSETQ. For the CDR3, the DNA is TGCGCCAGCAGCTTGTCTGGCGGGGGGGCGCACGAGCAGTACGTC. This translates into CASSLSGGGAHEQYV.

CDR3 sequence: CASSMPGLGSNEQFF. CDR3 DNA sequence: TGTGCCAGCAGCATGCCGGGACTAGGGAGCAATGAGCAGTTCTTC. V is TRBV5-4 and J is TRBJ2-1, with 8 bases that match TRBD2. The CDR3 is 15 amino acids. In germline, CDR1 is SGHNT, CDR2 YYREEE (reference sequence). Losses at the gene ends were 4 bases for V and 6 bases for J; bases not matched to a gene: 9.

This chain uses TRBV12-3 or TRBV12-4 with TRBJ1-1; D might be TRBD1 (5 bases). V was pared by 7 bases and J by 1 base, with 7 bases between. The CDR3 spans 12 residues. The CDR3 is CASNGANTEAFF. The DNA for the CDR3 is TGTGCCAGCAATGGGGCGAACACTGAAGCTTTCTTT.

The rearrangement uses TRBV4-3 and TRBJ2-1; D is perhaps TRBD1 or TRBD2 (5 bases each). Germline CDR1 and CDR2: LGHNA and YSLEER. V shed 4 bases and J shed 7 bases, with 11 bases lying between them. The length of the CDR3 is 13 residues. The CDR3 bases are TGCGCCAGCAGCCTGGCATGGGGGAATGAGCAGTTCTTC. As protein: CASSLAWGNEQFF.

The gene calls are TRBV6-5 and TRBJ2-1; TRBD2 agrees at 9 bases. The CDR3 is 15 residues long. With 7 bases clipped from V and 7 bases from J, the junction kept 11 bases outside the gene matches. The germline V gene has CDR1 MNHEY and CDR2 SVGAGI. CDR3 protein: CASKHRDSGRNEQFF. The CDR3 DNA reads as TGTGCCAGCAAACACCGGGACAGCGGGAGGAATGAGCAGTTCTTC.

This clonotype was seen a few times. The chain carries TRBV9 and TRBJ1-4; D gene ambiguous. The CDR3 contains 13 residues. The V end lost 4 bases, the J end lost 5 bases, and 9 bases lay between the germline ends. Germline lookup yields CDR1 SGDLS and CDR2 YYNGEE. Here the CDR3 reads CASSKDGNEKLFF. In DNA, the CDR3 is TGTGCCAGCAGCAAGGACGGAAATGAAAAACTGTTTTTT.

The chain employs TRBV6-5 and TRBJ2-2, with D perhaps matching TRBD2 (5 bases). This CDR3 contains 15 residues. Germline V CDR1 and CDR2: MNHEY, SVGAGI. V was cut by 0 bases and J by 7 bases, with 12 bases left in between. CDR3 sequence reads: CASSYSSSGGGELFF. The CDR3 DNA reads as TGTGCCAGCAGTTACTCGTCCTCCGGAGGCGGGGAGCTGTTTTTT.

This clonotype was observed once. V and J are TRBV27 and TRBJ2-3; TRBD2 might be the D (5 bases). CDR1 MNHEY and CDR2 SMNVEV come from the germline V gene (reference sequence). CDR3 length equals 17 residues. The ends were cut back, 2 bases at V and 3 bases at J, with 18 bases in the middle. This chain's CDR3 is CASSLTSVAAVTDTQYF. CDR3 nucleotide sequence: TGTGCCAGCAGTTTAACTAGTGTTGCAGCTGTTACAGATACGCAGTATTTT.